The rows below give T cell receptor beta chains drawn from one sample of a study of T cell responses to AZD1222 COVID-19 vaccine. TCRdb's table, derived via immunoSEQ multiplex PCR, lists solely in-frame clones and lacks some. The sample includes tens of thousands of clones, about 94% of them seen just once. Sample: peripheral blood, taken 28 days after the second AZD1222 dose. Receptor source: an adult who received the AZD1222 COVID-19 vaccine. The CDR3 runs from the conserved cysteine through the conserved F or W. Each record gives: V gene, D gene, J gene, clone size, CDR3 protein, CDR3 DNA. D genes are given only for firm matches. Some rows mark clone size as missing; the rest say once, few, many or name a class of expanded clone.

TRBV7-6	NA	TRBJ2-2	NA	CASSLVPKGLSQGPGELFF	TGTGCCAGCAGCTTAGTACCTAAGGGACTGTCTCAGGGTCCCGGGGAGCTGTTTTTT
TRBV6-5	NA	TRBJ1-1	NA	CASSYSGRGDTEAFF	TGTGCCAGCAGTTACTCGGGCAGGGGAGACACTGAAGCTTTCTTT
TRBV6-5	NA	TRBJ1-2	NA	CASSWRGMNYGYTF	TGTGCCAGCAGTTGGAGAGGGATGAACTATGGCTACACCTTC
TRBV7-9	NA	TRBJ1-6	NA	CASSLSADSPLHF	TGTGCCAGCAGCTTATCGGCAGATTCACCCCTCCACTTT
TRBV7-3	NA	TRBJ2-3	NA	CASSLNGAQPDTQYF	TGTGCCAGCAGCTTAAACGGGGCCCAACCAGATACGCAGTATTTT
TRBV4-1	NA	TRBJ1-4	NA	CASSQSWGGINEKLFF	TGCGCCAGCAGCCAATCGTGGGGGGGGATAAATGAAAAACTGTTTTTT
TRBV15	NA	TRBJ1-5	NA	CATSRQGQSNQPQHF	TGTGCCACCAGCAGACAAGGACAGAGCAATCAGCCCCAGCATTTT
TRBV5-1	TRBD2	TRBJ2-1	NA	CASSSAGGNEQFF	TGCGCCAGCAGCTCCGCGGGGGGTAATGAGCAGTTCTTC
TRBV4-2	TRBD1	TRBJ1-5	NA	CASSPTVSGGAGNQPQHF	TGTGCCAGCAGCCCGACCGTGTCAGGGGGCGCGGGGAATCAGCCCCAGCATTTT
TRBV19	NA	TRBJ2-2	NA	CASSIAPWTGELFF	TGTGCCAGTAGTATTGCCCCGTGGACCGGGGAGCTGTTTTTT
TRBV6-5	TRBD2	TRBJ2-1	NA	CASSPGGSGGDEQFF	TGTGCCAGCAGTCCCGGCGGGAGCGGGGGCGATGAGCAGTTCTTC
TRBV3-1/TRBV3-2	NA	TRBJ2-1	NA	CASRGDRQFF	TGTGCCAGCCGCGGGGACAGGCAGTTCTTC
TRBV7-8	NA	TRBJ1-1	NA	CASSFGRRNTEAFF	TGTGCCAGCAGCTTTGGACGGCGGAACACTGAAGCTTTCTTT
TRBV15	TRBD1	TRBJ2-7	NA	CATSRQGASYEQYF	TGTGCCACCAGCAGGCAGGGGGCCTCCTACGAGCAGTACTTC
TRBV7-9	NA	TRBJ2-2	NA	CASRLTGTGELFF	TGTGCCAGCAGGCTTACTGGCACCGGGGAGCTGTTTTTT
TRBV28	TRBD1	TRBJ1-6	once	CASRPSGTGQSPLHF	TGTGCCAGCAGACCCTCAGGGACAGGGCAGTCACCCCTCCACTTT
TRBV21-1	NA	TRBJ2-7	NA	CASIGAPSSYEQYF	TGTGCCAGCATCGGGGCCCCGAGCTCCTACGAGCAGTACTTC
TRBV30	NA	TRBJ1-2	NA	CAWNSMDSNYGYTF	TGTGCCTGGAATTCAATGGACTCTAACTATGGCTACACCTTC
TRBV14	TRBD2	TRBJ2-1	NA	CASSQGGGALNEQFF	TGTGCCAGCAGCCAAGGCGGGGGGGCTTTAAATGAGCAGTTCTTC
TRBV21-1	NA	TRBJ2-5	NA	CASSLNRDRGVRIYQETQYF	TGTGCCAGCAGCTTAAACCGGGACAGGGGCGTCAGAATCTACCAAGAGACCCAGTACTTC
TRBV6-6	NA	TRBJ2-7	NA	CASSYEVNPIYEQYF	TGTGCCAGCAGTTATGAGGTGAATCCTATCTACGAGCAGTACTTC
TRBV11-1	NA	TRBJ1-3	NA	CVSSERTVSGNTIYF	TGTGTCAGCAGCGAACGGACAGTCTCTGGAAACACCATATATTTT